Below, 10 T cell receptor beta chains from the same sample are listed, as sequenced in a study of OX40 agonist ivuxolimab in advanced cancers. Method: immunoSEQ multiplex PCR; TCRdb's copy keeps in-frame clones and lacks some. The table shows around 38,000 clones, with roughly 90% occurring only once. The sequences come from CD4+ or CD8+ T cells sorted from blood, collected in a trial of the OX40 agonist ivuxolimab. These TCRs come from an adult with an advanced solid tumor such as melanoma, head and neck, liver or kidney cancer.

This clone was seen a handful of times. The CDR3 spells CASSANRNSDPHNEQFF. CDR3 coding DNA: TGTGCCAGCAGCGCCAACCGAAATTCGGACCCGCACAATGAGCAGTTCTTC. The chain couples TRBV9 to TRBJ2-1, with no clear D. Germline values: CDR1 SGDLS, CDR2 YYNGEE. V was clipped by 3 bases and J by 5 bases, with 21 bases between them. The CDR3 covers 17 residues.

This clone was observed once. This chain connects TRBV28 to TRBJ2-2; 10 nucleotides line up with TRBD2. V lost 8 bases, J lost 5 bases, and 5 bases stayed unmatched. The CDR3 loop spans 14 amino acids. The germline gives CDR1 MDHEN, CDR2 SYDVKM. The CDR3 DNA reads TGTGCCAGCGGGGGACTAGCGTTTACCGGGGAGCTGTTTTTT. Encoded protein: CASGGLAFTGELFF.

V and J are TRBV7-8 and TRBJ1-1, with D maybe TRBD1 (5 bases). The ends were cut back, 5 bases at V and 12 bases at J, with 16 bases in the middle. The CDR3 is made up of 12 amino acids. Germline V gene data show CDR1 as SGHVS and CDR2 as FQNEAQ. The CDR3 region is CASSLGAGVSFF. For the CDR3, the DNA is TGTGCCAGCAGCCTAGGGGCCGGGGTATCTTTCTTT.

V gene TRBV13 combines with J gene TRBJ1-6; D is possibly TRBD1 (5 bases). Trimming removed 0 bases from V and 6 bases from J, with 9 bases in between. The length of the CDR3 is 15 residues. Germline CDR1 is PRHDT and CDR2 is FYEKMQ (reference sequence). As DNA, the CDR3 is TGTGCCAGCAGCTTAGGGGGACCGACTAATTCACCCCTCCACTTT. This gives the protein CASSLGGPTNSPLHF. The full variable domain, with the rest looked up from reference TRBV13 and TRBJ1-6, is AAGVIQSPRHLIKEKRETATLKCYPIPRHDTVYWYQQGPGQDPQFLISFYEKMQSDKGSIPDRFSAQQFSDYHSELNMSSLELGDSALYFCASSLGGPTNSPLHFGNGTRLTVT.

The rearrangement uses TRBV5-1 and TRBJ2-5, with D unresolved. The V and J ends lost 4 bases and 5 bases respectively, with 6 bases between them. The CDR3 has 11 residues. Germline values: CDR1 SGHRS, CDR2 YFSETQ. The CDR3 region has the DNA TGCGCCAGCAGCCCTGGTGAGACCCAGTACTTC. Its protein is CASSPGETQYF. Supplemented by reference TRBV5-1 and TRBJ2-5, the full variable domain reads KAGVTQTPRYLIKTRGQQVTLSCSPISGHRSVSWYQQTPGQGLQFLFEYFSETQRNKGNFPGRFSGRQFSNSRSEMNVSTLELGDSALYLCASSPGETQYFGPGTRLLVL.

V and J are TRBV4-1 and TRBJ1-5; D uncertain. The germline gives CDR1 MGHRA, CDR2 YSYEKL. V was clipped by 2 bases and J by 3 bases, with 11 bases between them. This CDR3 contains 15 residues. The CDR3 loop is CASSQRGLPNQPQHF. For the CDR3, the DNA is TGCGCCAGCAGCCAACGGGGTCTGCCCAATCAGCCCCAGCATTTT.

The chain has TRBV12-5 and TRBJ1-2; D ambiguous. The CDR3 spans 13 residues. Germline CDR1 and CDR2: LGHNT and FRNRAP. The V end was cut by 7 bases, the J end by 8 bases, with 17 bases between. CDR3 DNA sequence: TGTGCTAGTGACTCAGACGAAGGCCGGGGCTACACCTTC. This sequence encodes CASDSDEGRGYTF.

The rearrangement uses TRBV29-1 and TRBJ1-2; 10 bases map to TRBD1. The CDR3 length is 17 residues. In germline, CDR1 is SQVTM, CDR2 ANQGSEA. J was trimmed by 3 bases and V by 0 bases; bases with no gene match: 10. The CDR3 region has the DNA TGCAGCGTTGAAGATAGATACAGGACAGGGGGGGACTATGGCTACACCTTC. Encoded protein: CSVEDRYRTGGDYGYTF.

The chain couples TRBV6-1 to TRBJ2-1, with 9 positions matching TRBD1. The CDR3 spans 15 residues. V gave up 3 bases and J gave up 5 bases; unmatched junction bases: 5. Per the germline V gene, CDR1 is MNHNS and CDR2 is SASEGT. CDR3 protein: CASSDRDRVHNEQFF. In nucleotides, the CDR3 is TGTGCCAGCAGTGACCGGGACAGGGTTCACAATGAGCAGTTCTTC.

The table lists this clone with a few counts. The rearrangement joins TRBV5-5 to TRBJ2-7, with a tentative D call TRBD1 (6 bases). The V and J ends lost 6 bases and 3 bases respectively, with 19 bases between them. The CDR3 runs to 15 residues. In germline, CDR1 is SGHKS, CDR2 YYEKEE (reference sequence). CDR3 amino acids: CASNPTPGAFYEQYF. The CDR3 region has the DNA TGTGCCAGCAACCCCACTCCAGGGGCATTCTACGAGCAGTACTTC.